These T cell receptor beta chains were read from a single sample in a study of blood T cell repertoires in COVID-19. Only in-frame clones appear in the TCRdb table, and some are missing; sequencing was by immunoSEQ multiplex PCR. The table shows about 400,000 clones, with approximately 86% occurring only once. Sequenced input: peripheral blood. These receptors were collected from a woman aged 55-69 years with COVID-19, enrolled during active disease. CDR3s include the opening cysteine and the closing phenylalanine or tryptophan. D genes are given only for firm matches. Where a row states a size, it is once, few, many or the class of an expanded clone; other rows omit it.

j_call clone_size d_call v_call cdr3_nt cdr3_aa
TRBJ2-3 many - TRBV19 TGTGCCAGTAGTTTAGCGACAGATACGCAGTATTTT CASSLATDTQYF
TRBJ2-5 - - TRBV10-3 TGTGCCATCAGCGGGAGACAGGGAAGGCAAGAGACCCAGTACTTC CAISGRQGRQETQYF
TRBJ1-5 - TRBD1 TRBV30 TGTGCCTATTGGACAGGGGGGATAAATCAGCCCCAGCATTTT CAYWTGGINQPQHF
TRBJ2-7 - TRBD1 TRBV6-2/TRBV6-3 TGTGCCAGCAGTTACAGGCCCACCGGGACAGGGAGCTACGAGCAGTACTTC CASSYRPTGTGSYEQYF
TRBJ2-2 - - TRBV5-1 TGCGCCAGCAGCTTGGTTCCTGTCAGCACCGGGGAGCTGTTTTTT CASSLVPVSTGELFF
TRBJ2-1 - TRBD2 TRBV19 TGTGCCAGTAGTATAACTAGCGGGGGGGCGAATGAGCAGTTCTTC CASSITSGGANEQFF
TRBJ1-4 - - TRBV6-5 TGTGCCAGCAGTTACTCGAGTGAAAAACTGTTTTTT CASSYSSEKLFF
TRBJ2-5 - TRBD2 TRBV7-9 TGTGCCAGCAGCACGACTAGCGGGGGGGCCTCAAAGACCCAGTACTTC CASSTTSGGASKTQYF
TRBJ1-2 - TRBD1 TRBV5-6 TGTGCCAGCAGCCACCGGGACAGGGCCGATGGCTACACCTTC CASSHRDRADGYTF
TRBJ2-5 once TRBD2 TRBV12-5 TGTGCTAGTGGTTTGGGCCTAGCGGGGGGGTCACAAGAGACCCAGTACTTC CASGLGLAGGSQETQYF
TRBJ2-7 - TRBD1 TRBV7-9 TGTGCCAGCAGTTTGGGACAGGGAATCGGGGACGAGCAGTACTTC CASSLGQGIGDEQYF
TRBJ1-1 - - TRBV19 TGTGCCAGTAGTATATCGGAGGGGTTCACTGAAGCTTTCTTT CASSISEGFTEAFF
TRBJ1-2 - - TRBV4-2 TGTGCCAGCAGCCAAGGGATGGATCCCCGTCGACAGATATATGGCTACACCTTC CASSQGMDPRRQIYGYTF
TRBJ2-3 - TRBD2 TRBV2 TGTGCCAGCAGCGCTGCCCGTACTAGCGGGGGAGATACGCAGTATTTT CASSAARTSGGDTQYF
TRBJ1-1 - - TRBV5-1 TGCGCCAGCAGCCCCGAGAGCGGCGCTGAAGCTTTCTTT CASSPESGAEAFF
TRBJ1-3 - - TRBV5-8 TGTGCCAGCAGCACAGGACAAGCTGGAAACACCATATATTTT CASSTGQAGNTIYF
TRBJ1-1 - - TRBV4-1 TGCGCCAGCAGCCTACAGGGACTGAACACTGAAGCTTTCTTT CASSLQGLNTEAFF
TRBJ2-1 few TRBD2 TRBV7-2 TGTGCCAGCAGCCCGTGGACTAGCGGATCCTACAATGAGCAGTTCTTC CASSPWTSGSYNEQFF
TRBJ1-3 - TRBD1 TRBV4-1 TGCGCCAGCAGCCCAACAGGGGGTGCTGGAAACACCATATATTTT CASSPTGGAGNTIYF
TRBJ2-7 - - TRBV28 TGTGCCAGCAGGGCAGGGCAGTCCTACGAGCAGTACTTC CASRAGQSYEQYF
TRBJ2-3 - TRBD2 TRBV15 TGTGCCACCAGCAGGGTCGGACTAGCTATTCAGGATACGCAGTATTTT CATSRVGLAIQDTQYF
TRBJ2-5 - - TRBV5-4 TGTGCCAGCAGCCTCCAAGAGACCCAGTACTTC CASSLQETQYF
TRBJ2-1 - TRBD2 TRBV18 TGTGCCAGCTCACCGAGGACACTAGCGAATGAGCAGTTCTTC CASSPRTLANEQFF
TRBJ2-3 - - TRBV18 TGTGCCAGCTCACCTGGTACAGATACAGATACGCAGTATTTT CASSPGTDTDTQYF
TRBJ2-3 - TRBD2 TRBV7-3 TGTGCCAGCAGCTTATCGGGCGGGAGAAATACGCAGTATTTT CASSLSGGRNTQYF
TRBJ1-4 - TRBD1 TRBV19 TGTGCCAGTAGTAGGAGGACAGGGTTTGGGGAAAAACTGTTTTTT CASSRRTGFGEKLFF
TRBJ1-3 - - TRBV6-6 TGTGCCAGCAGTTATTCTCTTGGAAACACCATATATTTT CASSYSLGNTIYF
TRBJ2-3 - - TRBV27 TGTGCCAGCAGCTACTGGGGGCGATCCCCGGATACGCAGTATTTT CASSYWGRSPDTQYF
TRBJ1-1 once - TRBV5-8 TGTGCCAGCAGCTTGGATGGACAGCGAACTGAAGCTTTCTTT CASSLDGQRTEAFF